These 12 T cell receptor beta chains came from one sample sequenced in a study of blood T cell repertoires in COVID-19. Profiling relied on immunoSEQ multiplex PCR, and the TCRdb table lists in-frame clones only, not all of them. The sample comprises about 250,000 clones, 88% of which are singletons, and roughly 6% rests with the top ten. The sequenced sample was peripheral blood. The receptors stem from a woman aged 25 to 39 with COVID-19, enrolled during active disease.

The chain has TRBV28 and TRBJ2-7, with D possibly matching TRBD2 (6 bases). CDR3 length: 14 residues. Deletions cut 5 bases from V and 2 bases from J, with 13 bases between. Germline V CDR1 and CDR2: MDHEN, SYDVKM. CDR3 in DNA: TGTGCCAGCAGTCCTTCCGGGACTCCCTACGAGCAGTACGTC. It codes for CASSPSGTPYEQYV.

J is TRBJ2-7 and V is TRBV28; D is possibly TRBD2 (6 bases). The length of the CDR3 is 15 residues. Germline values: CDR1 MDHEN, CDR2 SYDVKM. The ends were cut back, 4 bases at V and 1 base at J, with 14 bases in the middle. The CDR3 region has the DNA TGTGCCAGCAGTTCCAACGGGAGTCCTTCCTACGAGCAGTACGTC. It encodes CASSSNGSPSYEQYV.

The CDR3 DNA reads as TGTGCCATCAGTGAACTAGCACCCTTTAGCCATGAGCAGTTCTTC. Amino acids: CAISELAPFSHEQFF. The J gene is TRBJ2-1, the V gene TRBV10-3, with D perhaps TRBD2 (6 bases). This CDR3 region has 15 residues. Trimming removed 3 bases at V and 8 bases at J, with 17 bases between. Looked up from germline, CDR1 is ENHRY and CDR2 is SYGVKD.

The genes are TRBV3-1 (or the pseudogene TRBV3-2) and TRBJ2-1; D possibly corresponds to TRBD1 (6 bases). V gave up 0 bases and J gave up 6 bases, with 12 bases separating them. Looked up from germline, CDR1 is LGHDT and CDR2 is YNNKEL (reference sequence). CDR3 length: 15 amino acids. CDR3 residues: CASSQEQGHANEQFF. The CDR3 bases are TGTGCCAGCAGCCAAGAGCAGGGACACGCCAATGAGCAGTTCTTC.

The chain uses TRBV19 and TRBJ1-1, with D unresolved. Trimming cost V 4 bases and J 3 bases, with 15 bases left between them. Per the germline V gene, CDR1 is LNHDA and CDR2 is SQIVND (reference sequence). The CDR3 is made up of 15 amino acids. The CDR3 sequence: CASSKTSRADTEAFF. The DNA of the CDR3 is TGTGCCAGTAGTAAGACCTCCCGAGCGGACACTGAAGCTTTCTTT.

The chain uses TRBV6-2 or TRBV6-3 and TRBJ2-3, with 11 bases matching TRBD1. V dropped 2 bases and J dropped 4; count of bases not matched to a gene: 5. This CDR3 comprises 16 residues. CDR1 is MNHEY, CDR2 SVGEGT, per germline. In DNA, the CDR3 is TGTGCCAGCAGTTACGGGGGGACAGGGGGTGCAGATACGCAGTATTTT. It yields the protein CASSYGGTGGADTQYF.

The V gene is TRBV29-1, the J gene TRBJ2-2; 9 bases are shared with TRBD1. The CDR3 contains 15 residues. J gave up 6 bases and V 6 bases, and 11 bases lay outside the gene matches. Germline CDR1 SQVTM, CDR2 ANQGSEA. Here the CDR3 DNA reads TGCAGCGTCGAACCGGGACAGGGAGGATCCGGGGAGCTGTTTTTT. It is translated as CSVEPGQGGSGELFF.

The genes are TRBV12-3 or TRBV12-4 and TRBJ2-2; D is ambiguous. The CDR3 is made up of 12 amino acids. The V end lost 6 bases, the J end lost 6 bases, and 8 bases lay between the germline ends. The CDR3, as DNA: TGTGCCAGCAGGACTGATCCCGGGGAGCTGTTTTTT. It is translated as CASRTDPGELFF.

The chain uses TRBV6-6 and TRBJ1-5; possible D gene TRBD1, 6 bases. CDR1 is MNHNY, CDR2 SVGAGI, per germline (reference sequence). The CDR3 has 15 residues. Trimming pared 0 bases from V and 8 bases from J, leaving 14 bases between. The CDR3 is CASSYSGGDNEPQHF. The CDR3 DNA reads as TGTGCCAGCAGTTACTCTGGGGGGGACAACGAGCCCCAGCATTTT.

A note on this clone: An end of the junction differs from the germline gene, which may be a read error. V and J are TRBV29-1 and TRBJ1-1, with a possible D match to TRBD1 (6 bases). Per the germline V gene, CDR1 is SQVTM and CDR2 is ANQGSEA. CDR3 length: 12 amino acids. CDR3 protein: CSDVTGQSLNLF. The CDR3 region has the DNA TGCAGCGACGTAACAGGGCAGTCCTTAAATCTCTTT.

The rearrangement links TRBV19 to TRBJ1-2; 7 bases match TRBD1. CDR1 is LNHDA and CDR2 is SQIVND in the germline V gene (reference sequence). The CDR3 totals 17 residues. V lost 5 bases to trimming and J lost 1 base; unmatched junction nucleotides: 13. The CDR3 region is CASSPGQRWGVNYGYTF. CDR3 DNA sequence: TGTGCCAGTAGTCCGGGACAGCGATGGGGGGTTAACTATGGCTACACCTTC.

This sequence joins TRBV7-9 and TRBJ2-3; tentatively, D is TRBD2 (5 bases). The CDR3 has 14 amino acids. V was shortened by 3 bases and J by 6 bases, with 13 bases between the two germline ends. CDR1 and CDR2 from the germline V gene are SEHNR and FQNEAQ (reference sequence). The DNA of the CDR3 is TGTGCCAGCAGCTTTCAGACTATATGGGATACGCAGTATTTT. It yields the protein CASSFQTIWDTQYF.